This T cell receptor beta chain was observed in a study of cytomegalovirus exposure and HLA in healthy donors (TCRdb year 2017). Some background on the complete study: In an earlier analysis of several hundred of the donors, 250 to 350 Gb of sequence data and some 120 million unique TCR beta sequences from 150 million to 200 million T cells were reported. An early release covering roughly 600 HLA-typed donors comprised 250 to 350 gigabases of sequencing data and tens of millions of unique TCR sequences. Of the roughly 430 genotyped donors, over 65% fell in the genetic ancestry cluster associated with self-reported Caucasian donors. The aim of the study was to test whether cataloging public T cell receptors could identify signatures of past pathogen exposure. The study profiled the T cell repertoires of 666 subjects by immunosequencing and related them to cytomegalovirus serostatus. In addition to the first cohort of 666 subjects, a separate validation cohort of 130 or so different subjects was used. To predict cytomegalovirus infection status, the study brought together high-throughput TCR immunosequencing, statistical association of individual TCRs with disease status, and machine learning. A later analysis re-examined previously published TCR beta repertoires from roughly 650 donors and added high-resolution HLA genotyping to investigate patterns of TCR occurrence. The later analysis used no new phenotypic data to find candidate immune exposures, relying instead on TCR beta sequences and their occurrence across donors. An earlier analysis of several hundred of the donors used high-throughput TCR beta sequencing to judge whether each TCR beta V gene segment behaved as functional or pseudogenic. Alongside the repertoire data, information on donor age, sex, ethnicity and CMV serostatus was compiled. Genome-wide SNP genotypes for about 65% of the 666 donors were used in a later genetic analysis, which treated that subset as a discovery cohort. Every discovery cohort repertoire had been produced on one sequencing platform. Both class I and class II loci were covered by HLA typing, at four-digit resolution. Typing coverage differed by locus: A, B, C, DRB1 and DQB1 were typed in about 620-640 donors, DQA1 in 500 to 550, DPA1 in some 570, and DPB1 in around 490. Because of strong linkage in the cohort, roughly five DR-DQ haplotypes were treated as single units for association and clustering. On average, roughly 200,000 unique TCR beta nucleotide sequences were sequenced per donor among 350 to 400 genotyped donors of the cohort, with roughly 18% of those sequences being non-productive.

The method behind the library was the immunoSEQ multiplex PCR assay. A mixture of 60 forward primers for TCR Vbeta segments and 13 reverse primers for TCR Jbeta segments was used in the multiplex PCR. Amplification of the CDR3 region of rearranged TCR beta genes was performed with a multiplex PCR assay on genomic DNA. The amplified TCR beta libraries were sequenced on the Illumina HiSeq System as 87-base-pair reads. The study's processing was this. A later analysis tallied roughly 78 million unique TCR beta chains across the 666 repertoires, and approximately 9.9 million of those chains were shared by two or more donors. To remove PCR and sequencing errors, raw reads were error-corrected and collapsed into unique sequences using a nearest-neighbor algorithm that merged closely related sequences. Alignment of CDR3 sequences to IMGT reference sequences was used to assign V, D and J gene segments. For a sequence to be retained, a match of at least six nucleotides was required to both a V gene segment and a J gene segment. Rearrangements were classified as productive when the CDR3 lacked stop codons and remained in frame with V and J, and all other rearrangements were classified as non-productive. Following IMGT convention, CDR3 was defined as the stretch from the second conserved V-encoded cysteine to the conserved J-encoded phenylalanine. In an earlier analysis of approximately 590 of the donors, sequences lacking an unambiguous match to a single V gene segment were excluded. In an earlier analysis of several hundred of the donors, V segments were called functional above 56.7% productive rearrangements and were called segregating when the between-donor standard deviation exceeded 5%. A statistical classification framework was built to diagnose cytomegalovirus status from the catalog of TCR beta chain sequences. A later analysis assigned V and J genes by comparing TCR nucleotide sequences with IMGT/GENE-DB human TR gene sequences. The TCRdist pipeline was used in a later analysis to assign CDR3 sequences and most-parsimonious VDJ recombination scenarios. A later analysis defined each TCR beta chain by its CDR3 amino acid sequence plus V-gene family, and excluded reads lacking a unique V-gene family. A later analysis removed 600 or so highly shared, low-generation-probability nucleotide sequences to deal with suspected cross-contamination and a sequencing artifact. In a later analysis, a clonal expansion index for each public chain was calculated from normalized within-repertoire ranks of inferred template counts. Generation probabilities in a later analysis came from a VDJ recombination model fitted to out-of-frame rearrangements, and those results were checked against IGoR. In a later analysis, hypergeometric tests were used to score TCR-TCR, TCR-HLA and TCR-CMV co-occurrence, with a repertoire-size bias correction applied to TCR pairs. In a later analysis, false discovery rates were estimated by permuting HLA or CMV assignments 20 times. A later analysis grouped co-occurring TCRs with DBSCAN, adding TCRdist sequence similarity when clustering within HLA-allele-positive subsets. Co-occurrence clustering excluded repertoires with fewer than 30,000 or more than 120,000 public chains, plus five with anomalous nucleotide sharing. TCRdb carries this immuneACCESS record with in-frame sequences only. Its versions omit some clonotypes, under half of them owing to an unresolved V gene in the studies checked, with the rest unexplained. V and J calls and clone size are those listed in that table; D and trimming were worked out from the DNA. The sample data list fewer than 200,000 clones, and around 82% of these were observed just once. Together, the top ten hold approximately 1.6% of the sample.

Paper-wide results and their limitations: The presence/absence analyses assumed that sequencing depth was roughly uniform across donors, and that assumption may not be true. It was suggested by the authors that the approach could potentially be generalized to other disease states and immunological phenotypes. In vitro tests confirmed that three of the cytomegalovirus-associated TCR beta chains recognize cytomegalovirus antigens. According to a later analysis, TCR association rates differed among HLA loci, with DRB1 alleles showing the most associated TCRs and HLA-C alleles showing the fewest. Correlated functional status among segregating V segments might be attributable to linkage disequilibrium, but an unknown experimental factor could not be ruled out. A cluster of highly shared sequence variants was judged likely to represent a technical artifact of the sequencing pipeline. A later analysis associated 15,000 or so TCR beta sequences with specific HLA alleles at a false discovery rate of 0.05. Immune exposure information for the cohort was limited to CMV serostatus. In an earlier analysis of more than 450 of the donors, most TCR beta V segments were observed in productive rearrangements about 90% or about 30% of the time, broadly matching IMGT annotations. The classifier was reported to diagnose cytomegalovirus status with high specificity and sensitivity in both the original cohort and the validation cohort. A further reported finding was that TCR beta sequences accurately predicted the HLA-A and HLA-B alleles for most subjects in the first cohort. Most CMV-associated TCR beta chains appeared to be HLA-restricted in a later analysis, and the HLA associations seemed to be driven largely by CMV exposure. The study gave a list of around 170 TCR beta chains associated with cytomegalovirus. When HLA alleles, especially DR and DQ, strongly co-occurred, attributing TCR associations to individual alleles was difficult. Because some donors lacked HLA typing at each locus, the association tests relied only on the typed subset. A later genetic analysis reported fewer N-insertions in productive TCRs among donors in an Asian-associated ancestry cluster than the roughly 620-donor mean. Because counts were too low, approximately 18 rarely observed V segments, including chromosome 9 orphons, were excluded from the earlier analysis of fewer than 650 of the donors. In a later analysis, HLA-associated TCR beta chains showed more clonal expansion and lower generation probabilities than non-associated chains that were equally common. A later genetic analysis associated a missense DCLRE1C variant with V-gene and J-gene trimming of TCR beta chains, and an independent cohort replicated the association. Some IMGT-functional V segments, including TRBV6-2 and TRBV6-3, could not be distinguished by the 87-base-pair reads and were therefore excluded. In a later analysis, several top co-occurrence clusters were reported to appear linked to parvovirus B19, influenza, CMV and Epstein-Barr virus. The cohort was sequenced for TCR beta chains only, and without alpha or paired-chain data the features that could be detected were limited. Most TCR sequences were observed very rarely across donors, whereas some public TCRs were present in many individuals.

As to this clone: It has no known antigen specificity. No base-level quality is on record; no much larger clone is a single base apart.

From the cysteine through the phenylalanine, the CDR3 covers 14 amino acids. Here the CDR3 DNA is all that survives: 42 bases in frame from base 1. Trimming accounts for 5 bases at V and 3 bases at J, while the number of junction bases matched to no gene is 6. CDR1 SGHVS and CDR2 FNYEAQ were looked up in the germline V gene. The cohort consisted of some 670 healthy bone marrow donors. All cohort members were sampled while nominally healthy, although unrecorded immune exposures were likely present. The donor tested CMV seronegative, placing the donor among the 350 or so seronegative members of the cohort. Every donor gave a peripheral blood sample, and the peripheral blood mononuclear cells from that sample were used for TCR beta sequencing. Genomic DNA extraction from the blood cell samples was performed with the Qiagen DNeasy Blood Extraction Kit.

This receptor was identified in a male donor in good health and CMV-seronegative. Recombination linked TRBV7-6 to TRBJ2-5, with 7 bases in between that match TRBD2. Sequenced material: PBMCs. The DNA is TGTGCCAGCAGCCCTCTAGCGGCCAAAGAGACCCAGTACTTC. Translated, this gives CASSPLAAKETQYF.